Here is one T cell receptor (beta chain) with its context. This receptor's antigen is unknown. No base-level quality is on record; no much larger clone is a single base apart. The data belong to a study of identical twins (dated by TCRdb to 2016 to 2017). Regarding the complete study: TCR alpha and beta repertoires from monozygotic twins, unrelated adults of various ages and cord blood were deep-sequenced to test whether fetal clonotypes persist. To rule out contamination, the twin experiments were replicated at different times with different library preparation protocols.

Points the paper makes about the study in general: In beta out-of-frame sequences, excess twin sharing was weaker, because having fewer shared sequences lowered the signal-to-noise ratio. Fewer insertions were carried by abundant cord blood beta clonotypes, a similar but weaker trend appeared in young adult naive repertoires, and no such trend appeared in memory repertoires. Compared with coincidental sharing between unrelated individuals, out-of-frame TCR alpha sequences shared between twins had an excess of sequences with low generation probability. Out-of-frame TCR alpha sharing in monozygotic twins was systematically underestimated by recombination models, whereas sharing between unrelated individuals was in agreement with the recombination models. Zero-insertion analyses could be partly confounded by invariant T cells such as MAIT and iNKT, although diverse VJ usage argued against such confounding for most clonotypes. Because the same donors could not be followed over many years, conclusions were based on cross-sectional statistical analysis.

Receptors were amplified or captured by 5' RACE. Sequencing was performed on an Illumina HiSeq 2000. Template switching added a universal primer binding site, and the final cDNA carried a unique molecular identifier that allowed TCR cDNA molecules to be counted accurately. Specific primers in the conserved constant-segment region were used to synthesize first-strand cDNA for the TCR alpha and beta chains. To control for contamination, every cDNA library carried two barcodes: a SMART-Mk sample barcode plus Illumina barcodes. TruSeq adapter sequences along with Illumina sample barcodes were introduced in two successive PCR steps. TCR alpha and beta cDNA libraries were sequenced on the Illumina HiSeq platform with custom primers. Under the source paper's analysis protocol: Raw reads were processed with MiGEC to extract unique molecular identifiers, and MiXCR was used to determine CDR3 positions. Recombination models were inferred per individual with the repgenHMM and IGoR tools using an EM algorithm. The analysis of shared clonotypes was done with the tcR package in R, with sharing normalized by the product of cloneset sizes. Out-of-frame nonproductive sequences were analyzed to study raw recombination free of thymic and clonal selection effects. TCRdb reworked the public reads: Q25 trimming with fastp, MiXCR clone assembly, productive beta chains retained. Entries are consolidated by CDR3 protein sequence, retaining the most common genes and DNA. It is TCRdb's table, rather than the study itself, that gives the V and J calls and clone size. This sample is represented by around 670,000 distinct CDR3 sequences; 6% to 6.5% of them were singletons. The ten most abundant clones make up around 1.9% of the sample.

Every donor in the study was a healthy Caucasian. Three unrelated non-twin adults were also sequenced: a male aged 18 to 30, a male aged 50 to 60 and a female aged 50 to 60. Miltenyi CD45RO+ enrichment and human naive T-cell isolation kits were used to isolate memory (CD45RO+) and naive T cells from PBMC. What was sequenced was naive T cells sorted from blood. The intended sense of this specimen's cell subset or site label: cells isolated with a human naive T-cell isolation kit. The sequence was obtained from a man between 18 and 29 years old in good health.

The DNA sequence is given as TGCGCCAGCAGCTTGGCGAGCGGGAGGACCTACGAGCAGTACGTC. This codes for CASSLASGRTYEQYV. The sequence joins TRBV5-1 to TRBJ2-7, and TRBD2 matches 9 of the central bases. Sequences SGHRS (CDR1) and YFSETQ (CDR2) are obtained from the germline V gene. After removal of 0 bases from V and 2 bases from J, the junction retains 3 bases not matched to a gene. The CDR3, cysteine through valine, is 15 amino acids long. Of all the DNA, just the CDR3 is kept, 45 bases in frame from base 1.